This TCR beta chain is from a study of cytomegalovirus exposure and HLA in healthy donors. Study-wide points: Later examination showed HLA-associated TCR beta chains had greater clonal expansion than equally common others. Most of the TCR beta V segments (in an earlier analysis) were productive either about 87% or about 30% of the time. Because they were indistinguishable, some V segments, including TRBV6-2 and TRBV6-3, were excluded.

Deletions cut 0 bases from V and 3 bases from J, with 13 bases between. The CDR3 length is 16 residues. In germline, CDR1 is LGHNA, CDR2 YSLEER. PCR employed 60 Vbeta and 13 Jbeta primers. Assay: immunoSEQ multiplex PCR; the TCRdb copy retains only in-frame clones and omits some. This sample has under 200,000 clones, with about 77% found just once. On this clone: The antigen is undetermined.

Material: PBMCs. This sequence originates from a man in his fifties or sixties in good health and CMV-seronegative. The rearrangement links TRBV4-3 to TRBJ2-3, with D tentatively TRBD2 (6 bases). This CDR3 reads CASSQDIVEGTDTQYF. In nucleotides, the CDR3 is TGCGCCAGCAGCCAAGATATCGTGGAGGGAACAGATACGCAGTATTTT.